A single sample is the source of the 27 T cell receptor beta chains below, sequenced in a study of T cells in narcolepsy. Produced via immunoSEQ multiplex PCR; TCRdb's table is partial and in-frame only. Of 28,000 or so clones in the sample, roughly four fifths were seen once. Sequences were obtained from CD45RA- memory CD4+ T cells from PBMCs. These receptor sequences come from a human donor with narcolepsy.

The CDR3 DNA reads as TGTGCCAGCAGCTTGCAGGGATGGGGAGCTTTCTTT. Protein: CASSLQGWGAFF. V gene TRBV11-2 combines with J gene TRBJ1-1, with a tentative D call TRBD1 (5 bases). Deletions cut 3 bases from V and 10 bases from J, with 12 bases between. This CDR3 has 12 residues. CDR1 and CDR2 from the germline V gene are SGHAT and FQNNGV.

The sample holds one count of this clone. The genes are TRBV28 and TRBJ1-2; no clear D gene. V was pared by 1 base and J by 8 bases, with 8 bases between. CDR1 and CDR2 (germline): MDHEN, SYDVKM. This CDR3 contains 12 residues. In DNA form, the CDR3 reads TGTGCCAGCAGTTTATCCAATCTCGGCTACACCTTC. The encoded protein is CASSLSNLGYTF.

This clone occurred a few times. V is TRBV7-2 and J is TRBJ1-2, with no clear D. The length of the CDR3 is 13 residues. V was cut by 5 bases and J by 1 base, with 8 bases left in between. CDR1 is SGHTA, CDR2 FQGNSA, per germline. The CDR3 coding sequence is TGTGCCAGCAGCCCCGGTAATAACTATGGCTACACCTTC. Protein product: CASSPGNNYGYTF.

V gene TRBV6-1 combines with J gene TRBJ1-5; 7 nucleotides align to TRBD1. V was pared by 4 bases and J by 3 bases, with 9 bases of the junction left unmatched. Germline V CDR1 and CDR2: MNHNS, SASEGT. This CDR3 contains 16 residues. In nucleotides, the CDR3 is TGTGCCAGCAGTGCCTTGACAGGGTTGAACAATCAGCCCCAGCATTTT. It yields the protein CASSALTGLNNQPQHF.

The J gene is TRBJ1-6, the V gene TRBV4-1; a weak D match, TRBD1 (6 bases). Germline V lookup: CDR1 MGHRA, CDR2 YSYEKL. V was clipped by 3 bases and J by 4 bases, with 19 bases between them. The CDR3 is 18 residues long. The CDR3 reads CASSHIQAGGGYNSPLHF. The CDR3 bases are TGCGCCAGCAGCCATATCCAAGCCGGGGGCGGTTATAATTCACCCCTCCACTTT.

V is TRBV7-2 and J is TRBJ2-7; TRBD2 agrees at 8 bases. Germline assignment: CDR1 SGHTA and CDR2 FQGNSA. V lost 5 bases and J lost 5; bases outside the gene matches: 11. The CDR3 length is 15 residues. DNA of the CDR3: TGTGCCAGCAGCCCAAGGCGGGGGGTGCTGCACGAGCAGTACTTC. Translated, it gives CASSPRRGVLHEQYF. The full variable domain, rest sourced from reference TRBV7-2 and TRBJ2-7, is GAGVSQSPSNKVTEKGKDVELRCDPISGHTALYWYRQSLGQGLEFLIYFQGNSAPDKSGLPSDRFSAERTGGSVSTLTIQRTQQEDSAVYLCASSPRRGVLHEQYFGPGTRLTVT.

The chain employs TRBV2 and TRBJ2-1; D may match TRBD1 or TRBD2 (5 bases each). The V and J ends lost 6 bases and 0 bases respectively, with 15 bases between them. CDR1 is SNHLY and CDR2 is FYNNEI in the germline V gene. CDR3 length: 16 amino acids. The CDR3 coding sequence is TGTGCCAGCAGCAAAGACAGAGGAGGCTCCTACAATGAGCAGTTCTTC. It is translated as CASSKDRGGSYNEQFF.

This chain connects TRBV28 to TRBJ2-1; TRBD1 or TRBD2 may be the D gene (5 bases each). Trimming cost V 6 bases and J 2 bases, with 14 bases left between them. The CDR3 loop spans 15 amino acids. The germline CDR1 and CDR2 sequences are MDHEN and SYDVKM. This chain's CDR3 is CASSLQLGAYNEQFF. DNA of the CDR3: TGTGCCAGCAGCTTGCAGCTGGGGGCCTACAATGAGCAGTTCTTC.

The chain couples TRBV29-1 to TRBJ1-1, with D unclear. The CDR3 spans 12 residues. Trimming shortened V by 7 bases and J by 6 bases, and 15 bases separated the two germline ends. From germline, CDR1 is SQVTM and CDR2 ANQGSEA. The CDR3 spells CSAMVWGAEAFF. The CDR3 DNA follows: TGCAGCGCAATGGTGTGGGGAGCTGAAGCTTTCTTT.

The chain employs TRBV6-6 and TRBJ1-3; D perhaps matches TRBD1 (5 bases). CDR1 is MNHNY, CDR2 SVGAGI, per germline (reference sequence). V shed 0 bases and J shed 4 bases, with 10 bases lying between them. This CDR3 is built from 15 residues. The chain's CDR3 is CASSYSRDVGNTIYF. CDR3 in DNA: TGTGCCAGCAGTTACTCCCGGGACGTGGGAAACACCATATATTTT.

The chain carries TRBV28 and TRBJ2-5; D tentatively fits TRBD1 or TRBD2 (5 bases each). The V end lost 6 bases, the J end lost 5 bases, and 16 bases lay between the germline ends. Germline V lookup: CDR1 MDHEN, CDR2 SYDVKM. CDR3 length equals 14 residues. CDR3 DNA: TGTGCCAGCAGCACTTTAGAGGGGACGGAGACCCAGTACTTC. This codes for CASSTLEGTETQYF.

This clone was seen a single time. The chain is built from TRBV19 and TRBJ1-1, with D possibly matching TRBD1 (5 bases). CDR3 length: 16 residues. Trimming left V 0 bases short and J 4 bases short, with 15 bases between. Germline values: CDR1 LNHDA, CDR2 SQIVND (reference sequence). The CDR3 is CASSIDGRGLATEAFF. The CDR3 DNA follows: TGTGCCAGTAGTATAGACGGCCGGGGCTTAGCCACTGAAGCTTTCTTT.

This clone has more than one count but fewer than ten. The genes are TRBV19 and TRBJ2-1, with TRBD1 as a possible D gene (5 bases). Trimming took 2 bases from V and 15 from J, leaving 17 bases between them. Per germline, CDR1 LNHDA and CDR2 SQIVND (reference sequence). This CDR3 region has 13 residues. The CDR3 loop reads CASSINVGPSRFF. CDR3 coding DNA: TGTGCCAGTAGTATAAATGTGGGGCCCTCCCGGTTCTTC.

The gene calls are TRBV2 and TRBJ2-1; 7 bases align to TRBD1. CDR1 and CDR2 from the germline V gene are SNHLY and FYNNEI. The length of the CDR3 is 13 residues. Losses at the gene ends were 11 bases for V and 3 bases for J; bases not matched to a gene: 7. CDR3 sequence reads: CAAQGPNYNEQFF. As DNA, the CDR3 is TGTGCCGCACAGGGGCCTAACTACAATGAGCAGTTCTTC.

With respect to this clone: At the DNA level, this CDR3 is encoded by other sequences in the same sample as well. V is TRBV7-9 and J is TRBJ2-2; the D gene is possibly TRBD1 (6 bases). Germline V gene data show CDR1 as SEHNR and CDR2 as FQNEAQ (reference sequence). The CDR3 is made up of 15 amino acids. The V end lost 0 bases, the J end lost 1 base, and 6 bases lay between the germline ends. CDR3 nucleotides: TGTGCCAGCAGCTTAGCCAGGGGGAACACCGGGGAGCTGTTTTTT. This translates into CASSLARGNTGELFF.

The chain combines TRBV30 with TRBJ1-5; possibly TRBD1 for D (6 bases). Germline lookup yields CDR1 GTSNPN and CDR2 SVGIG (reference sequence). This CDR3 spans 13 amino acids. V was clipped by 3 bases and J by 6 bases, with 12 bases between them. DNA of the CDR3: TGTGCCTGGAGAGCACAGGGAGGTCAGCCCCAGCATTTT. This translates into CAWRAQGGQPQHF. The full variable domain, its missing parts supplied by reference TRBV30 and TRBJ1-5, is SQTIHQWPATLVQPVGSPLSLECTVEGTSNPNLYWYRQAAGRGLQLLFYSVGIGQISSEVPQNLSASRPQDRQFILSSKKLLLSDSGFYLCAWRAQGGQPQHFGDGTRLSIL.

Here the CDR3 reads CASSLAGLGYEQYF. CDR3 in DNA: TGTGCCAGCAGCTTAGCTGGTTTAGGCTACGAGCAGTACTTC. This sequence joins TRBV7-8 and TRBJ2-7, with D uncertain. V was cut by 0 bases and J by 3 bases, with 9 bases left in between. Germline V CDR1 and CDR2: SGHVS, FQNEAQ. There are 14 residues in the CDR3.

The rearrangement links TRBV19 to TRBJ1-5; the D is unclear. The CDR3 covers 16 residues. Between the trimmed V and J ends, which lost 4 bases and 3 bases, there was a span of 16 bases. Germline V CDR1 and CDR2: LNHDA, SQIVND (reference sequence). This CDR3 reads CASSTRRRGSNQPQHF. CDR3 DNA sequence: TGTGCCAGTAGTACCCGGAGGCGCGGGTCCAATCAGCCCCAGCATTTT.

J is TRBJ1-3 and V is TRBV5-1, with D possibly TRBD1 on 6 matching bases. V lost 1 base, J lost 2 bases, and 7 bases lay in between. Germline loops: CDR1 SGHRS, CDR2 YFSETQ. The CDR3 is made up of 14 amino acids. The CDR3 DNA reads as TGCGCCAGCAGCTTGTCAGGGGCTGGAAACACCATATATTTT. This sequence encodes CASSLSGAGNTIYF.

The chain employs TRBV6-5 and TRBJ2-7; 13 positions agree with TRBD2. Looked up from germline, CDR1 is MNHEY and CDR2 is SVGAGI. V dropped 5 bases and J dropped 3; count of bases not matched to a gene: 4. The CDR3 length is 15 residues. CDR3 coding DNA: TGTGCCAGCAGTGCACTAGCGGGGGGGAGCTACGAGCAGTACTTC. Translated: CASSALAGGSYEQYF.

The chain links TRBV29-1 to TRBJ1-1; D call uncertain. Per germline, CDR1 SQVTM and CDR2 ANQGSEA. Trimming removed 3 bases from V and 2 bases from J, with 7 bases in between. This CDR3 region has 12 residues. The CDR3 reads CSVDQSNTEAFF. The DNA for the CDR3 is TGCAGCGTTGATCAATCTAACACTGAAGCTTTCTTT. Variable domain in full (rest from reference TRBV29-1 and TRBJ1-1): SAVISQKPSRDICQRGTSLTIQCQVDSQVTMMFWYRQQPGQSLTLIATANQGSEATYESGFVIDKFPISRPNLTFSTLTVSNMSPEDSSIYLCSVDQSNTEAFFGQGTRLTVV.

This clone was seen a few times. J is TRBJ2-7 and V is TRBV7-3, with 9 positions matching TRBD2. The CDR3 consists of 15 residues. V lost 3 bases, J lost 6 bases, and 9 bases stayed unmatched. Germline V gene data show CDR1 as SGHTA and CDR2 as FQGTGA. As DNA, the CDR3 is TGTGCCAGCAGCTTGGAGGCTAGCGGGATGAGCGAGCAGTACTTC. This gives the protein CASSLEASGMSEQYF.

The chain links TRBV5-6 to TRBJ1-1; a possible D gene is TRBD1 (6 bases). Trimming removed 2 bases from V and 4 bases from J, with 12 bases in between. The CDR3 totals 14 residues. Germline assignment: CDR1 SGHDT and CDR2 YYEEEE. This chain's CDR3 is CASSFNRALTEAFF. CDR3 sequence (DNA): TGTGCCAGCAGCTTCAACAGGGCTCTCACTGAAGCTTTCTTT. Variable domain in full (rest from reference TRBV5-6 and TRBJ1-1): DAGVTQSPTHLIKTRGQQVTLRCSPKSGHDTVSWYQQALGQGPQFIFQYYEEEERQRGNFPDRFSGHQFPNYSSELNVNALLLGDSALYLCASSFNRALTEAFFGQGTRLTVV.

V usage is TRBV11-1 and J usage is TRBJ2-7; tentative D call: TRBD1 (6 bases). The CDR3 sequence is 14 residues long. Trimming took off 3 bases at V and 0 bases at J, with 9 bases between the two ends. CDR1 and CDR2 from the germline V gene are SGHAT and FQDESV (reference sequence). The chain's CDR3 is CASSLRTVSYEQYF. The CDR3 nucleotides are TGTGCCAGCAGCTTGCGGACAGTCTCCTACGAGCAGTACTTC.

The chain carries TRBV15 and TRBJ1-5, with D possibly TRBD1 on 6 matching bases. Germline V gene sequence: CDR1 LNHNV, CDR2 YYDKDF (reference sequence). V shed 7 bases and J shed 6 bases, with 19 bases lying between them. This CDR3 spans 15 amino acids. The CDR3 DNA reads as TGTGCCACCACCTCGGACAGCCGCCGAGGTCAGCCCCAGCATTTT. Translated: CATTSDSRRGQPQHF.

The rearrangement joins TRBV19 to TRBJ2-6; 7 bases are a match to TRBD1. V lost 5 bases to trimming and J lost 2 bases; unmatched junction nucleotides: 6. CDR3 size: 16 residues. Germline assignment: CDR1 LNHDA and CDR2 SQIVND (reference sequence). Written as DNA, the CDR3 is TGTGCCAGTAGTCTCTACCAGGGGGCTGGGGCCAACGTCCTGACTTTC. It yields the protein CASSLYQGAGANVLTF.

V and J are TRBV6-1 and TRBJ2-7, with 9 bases lining up with TRBD1. CDR1 and CDR2 from the germline V gene are MNHNS and SASEGT. V shed 7 bases, J shed 1 base, and the junction held 8 bases outside the gene matches. The CDR3 loop spans 15 amino acids. Here the CDR3 DNA reads TGTGCCAGCAAGGTGTTGACAGGGGGTTCCTACGAGCAGTACTTC. Its protein product is CASKVLTGGSYEQYF.